The 22 T cell receptor beta chains given below trace back to one sample, sequenced in a study of T-cell memory formation after mild COVID-19. TCRdb independently ran MiXCR on the 5' RACE reads; one entry per CDR3 protein. The repertoire holds 400,000 to 500,000 distinct CDR3 sequences, with about 20% as singletons. Sequencing input: PBMCs or a T cell subset sorted from them (not recorded which). The source is an adult woman who had mild COVID-19 (a few samples of this study predate the infection). Cell type and time point are not known.

This clonotype was recorded a few times. The rearrangement uses TRBV27 and TRBJ2-7, with 9 bases that match TRBD1. V was clipped by 9 bases and J by 5 bases; unmatched bases: 14. Germline CDR1 MNHEY, CDR2 SMNVEV (reference sequence). This CDR3 is built from 15 residues. The CDR3 sequence: CASGRDRATPNEQYF. The CDR3 DNA sequence: TGTGCCAGTGGCCGGGACAGGGCAACTCCTAACGAGCAGTACTTC.

This clonotype was picked up a small number of times. This chain connects TRBV5-1 to TRBJ1-6; the D gene is possibly TRBD1 (6 bases). CDR1 is SGHRS and CDR2 is YFSETQ in the germline V gene. The V and J ends lost 0 bases and 7 bases respectively, with 11 bases between them. The CDR3 sequence is 15 residues long. This chain's CDR3 is CASSLDGTQNSPLHF. CDR3 nucleotides: TGCGCCAGCAGCTTGGATGGGACACAGAATTCACCCCTCCACTTT.

V usage is TRBV12-5 and J usage is TRBJ2-2, with D hard to call. V was pared by 6 bases and J by 6 bases, with 5 bases between. This CDR3 has 11 amino acids. The germline V gene encodes CDR1 LGHNT and CDR2 FRNRAP. In DNA, the CDR3 is TGTGCTAGTGGGGAGTCCGGGGAGCTGTTTTTT. Its translation is CASGESGELFF.

This clonotype was seen a handful of times. The rearrangement links TRBV5-1 to TRBJ2-1; D tentatively reads TRBD1 or TRBD2 (5 bases each). There are 15 residues in the CDR3. V was cut by 3 bases and J by 7 bases, with 17 bases left in between. Germline CDR1 is SGHRS and CDR2 is YFSETQ. In nucleotides, the CDR3 is TGCGCCAGCAGCTCCAGGGTAGGAACGGGGAATGAGCAGTTCTTC. Amino acids: CASSSRVGTGNEQFF.

This clonotype was picked up a small number of times. The rearrangement uses TRBV24-1 and TRBJ2-3; no reliable D call. CDR1 and CDR2 (germline): KGHDR, SFDVKD. Deletions cut 6 bases from V and 6 bases from J, with 6 bases between. This CDR3 is built from 11 residues. Here the CDR3 DNA reads TGTGCCACCAGTATGCAGGATACGCAGTATTTT. This codes for CATSMQDTQYF.

This clonotype was counted a few times. CDR3 DNA sequence: TGTGCCAGCAGCCCCCGGCAGGCCCATGGCTACACCTTC. Amino acids: CASSPRQAHGYTF. The gene calls are TRBV7-3 and TRBJ1-2; the D is unclear. The CDR3 is made up of 13 amino acids. V lost 5 bases and J lost 6, with 13 bases in between. CDR1 SGHTA and CDR2 FQGTGA come from the germline V gene. Full variable domain (rest looked up from reference TRBV7-3 and TRBJ1-2): GAGVSQTPSNKVTEKGKYVELRCDPISGHTALYWYRQSLGQGPEFLIYFQGTGAADDSGLPNDRFFAVRPEGSVSTLKIQRTERGDSAVYLCASSPRQAHGYTFGSGTRLTVV.

V is TRBV4-2 and J is TRBJ1-2; D is undetermined. Germline loops: CDR1 LGHNA, CDR2 YNFKEQ. V lost 3 bases and J lost 2, with 13 bases in between. The CDR3 totals 15 residues. For the CDR3, the DNA is TGTGCCAGCAGCCATACCGGGGAAGGAAACTATGGCTACACCTTC. This sequence encodes CASSHTGEGNYGYTF.

This chain connects TRBV29-1 to TRBJ2-3; a possible D gene is TRBD1 (5 bases). The CDR3 spans 13 residues. V lost 5 bases and J 0 bases, leaving 9 bases between the germline ends. CDR1 is SQVTM, CDR2 ANQGSEA, per germline. CDR3 in amino acids: CSVIAGSTDTQYF. For the CDR3, the DNA is TGCAGCGTTATAGCAGGGAGCACAGATACGCAGTATTTT.

J is TRBJ2-1 and V is TRBV7-2; 9 nucleotides align to TRBD2. The germline gives CDR1 SGHTA, CDR2 FQGNSA. This CDR3 comprises 17 residues. V dropped 3 bases and J dropped 7; count of bases not matched to a gene: 13. CDR3 sequence: CASSLAGGRAAGNEQFF. CDR3 DNA: TGTGCCAGCAGCTTGGCGGGCGGGAGGGCCGCGGGTAATGAGCAGTTCTTC.

The chain employs TRBV12-3 or TRBV12-4 and TRBJ2-2, with 8 positions matching TRBD1. The CDR3 consists of 13 residues. The ends lost 6 bases at V and 8 bases at J; junction bases unmatched: 5. The CDR3 nucleotides are TGTGCCAGCAGCCCACAGGGGGTAGGGGAGCTGTTTTTT. Translating it yields CASSPQGVGELFF.

This clonotype appeared a few times. The rearrangement uses TRBV5-1 and TRBJ2-1, with 11 bases fitting TRBD2. The CDR3 is 15 residues long. Germline-derived CDR1 and CDR2 are SGHRS and YFSETQ. With V trimmed by 3 bases and J by 3 bases, 2 bases remained unmatched. The CDR3 loop is CASSSGLADYNEQFF. Here the CDR3 DNA reads TGCGCCAGCAGCTCGGGACTAGCGGACTACAATGAGCAGTTCTTC. Using reference TRBV5-1 and TRBJ2-1 for the parts outside the CDR3, the full variable domain is KAGVTQTPRYLIKTRGQQVTLSCSPISGHRSVSWYQQTPGQGLQFLFEYFSETQRNKGNFPGRFSGRQFSNSRSEMNVSTLELGDSALYLCASSSGLADYNEQFFGPGTRLTVL.

V usage is TRBV10-3 and J usage is TRBJ2-7, with TRBD1 matching 7 bases. With V trimmed by 11 bases and J by 6 bases, 16 bases remained unmatched. CDR1 and CDR2 from the germline V gene are ENHRY and SYGVKD. The CDR3 is 14 residues long. CDR3 sequence reads: CAVNAGKAGGEQYF. The DNA of the CDR3 is TGTGCCGTCAATGCCGGCAAGGCAGGGGGCGAGCAGTACTTC.

In this sample, this clonotype turned up many times. V gene TRBV12-3 or TRBV12-4 combines with J gene TRBJ2-7; tentatively, D is TRBD1 or TRBD2 (5 bases each). The V end lost 6 bases, the J end lost 4 bases, and 13 bases lay between the germline ends. There are 13 residues in the CDR3. The CDR3 coding sequence is TGTGCCAGCAGCCCGGGGCGGGCATACGAGCAGTACTTC. It is translated as CASSPGRAYEQYF.

The chain carries TRBV11-1 and TRBJ2-1; 8 bases match TRBD1. Trimming cost V 0 bases and J 4 bases; bases outside gene matches: 8. Germline CDR1 is SGHAT and CDR2 is FQDESV (reference sequence). The CDR3 runs to 17 residues. In DNA form, the CDR3 reads TGTGCCAGCAGCTTAGCAATTGAGACAGGGGATTACAATGAGCAGTTCTTC. It translates to CASSLAIETGDYNEQFF.

The chain links TRBV2 to TRBJ1-1; 9 bases are a match to TRBD1. V lost 7 bases to trimming and J lost 8 bases; unmatched junction nucleotides: 5. Germline V gene lookup returns CDR1 SNHLY and CDR2 FYNNEI. There are 12 residues in the CDR3. The CDR3, as DNA: TGTGCCAGCACCAACACAGGGGGCGAAGCTTTCTTT. It specifies CASTNTGGEAFF.

This clonotype was observed many times. V gene TRBV4-2 combines with J gene TRBJ2-1; the D is unclear. CDR3 length: 11 amino acids. Trimming took off 2 bases at V and 5 bases at J, with 1 base between the two ends. Per the germline V gene, CDR1 is LGHNA and CDR2 is YNFKEQ. The CDR3 DNA sequence: TGTGCCAGCAGCCAAAACAATGAGCAGTTCTTC. It codes for CASSQNNEQFF.

The chain recombines TRBV7-2 with TRBJ1-2; D remains ambiguous. CDR3 length equals 14 residues. Trimming took 5 bases from V and 8 from J, leaving 18 bases between them. The germline V gene has CDR1 SGHTA and CDR2 FQGNSA. In DNA, the CDR3 is TGTGCCAGCAGCCAACAAAGATTAGGTTCGGGCTACACCTTC. Its protein product is CASSQQRLGSGYTF.

This clonotype was seen at least ten times. Sequence at one end of the junction differs from germline and may be a read error. The rearrangement uses TRBV5-1 and TRBJ1-1; D is undetermined. Germline CDR1 reads SGHRS; CDR2 reads YFSETQ. The CDR3 runs 14 residues. This CDR3 reads CASSLVPGNTEAFF. Written as DNA, the CDR3 is TGTGCCAGCAGCTTGGTCCCAGGGAACACTGAAGCTTTCTTT.

The gene calls are TRBV4-1 and TRBJ2-2; D is undetermined. This CDR3 spans 16 amino acids. The V end was cut by 0 bases, the J end by 1 base, with 9 bases between. Germline CDR1 is MGHRA and CDR2 is YSYEKL. In DNA, the CDR3 is TGCGCCAGCAGCCAAGATCTCCCGGTGAACACCGGGGAGCTGTTTTTT. It is translated as CASSQDLPVNTGELFF.

The genes are TRBV7-9 and TRBJ2-2, with 12 positions matching TRBD1. Germline V lookup: CDR1 SEHNR, CDR2 FQNEAQ (reference sequence). V gave up 5 bases and J gave up 6 bases; unmatched junction bases: 7. CDR3 length equals 16 residues. CDR3 sequence reads: CASSPGTGGSAGELFF. In DNA, the CDR3 is TGTGCCAGCAGCCCCGGGACAGGGGGCAGCGCCGGGGAGCTGTTTTTT. The entire variable domain, with the rest obtained from reference TRBV7-9 and TRBJ2-2, is as follows: DTGVSQNPRHKITKRGQNVTFRCDPISEHNRLYWYRQTLGQGPEFLTYFQNEAQLEKSRLLSDRFSAERPKGSFSTLEIQRTEQGDSAMYLCASSPGTGGSAGELFFGEGSRLTVL.

This clonotype occurred a few times. J is TRBJ1-2 and V is TRBV18, with 11 bases fitting TRBD1. With V trimmed by 2 bases and J by 8 bases, 13 bases remained unmatched. This CDR3 contains 17 residues. CDR1 and CDR2 (germline): KGHSH, LQKENI. This CDR3 reads CASSPMDRGRTRRGYTF. The CDR3 DNA sequence: TGTGCCAGCTCACCAATGGACAGGGGGCGAACCAGGAGGGGCTACACCTTC. Full variable domain (rest looked up from reference TRBV18 and TRBJ1-2): NAGVMQNPRHLVRRRGQEARLRCSPMKGHSHVYWYRQLPEEGLKFMVYLQKENIIDESGMPKERFSAEFPKEGPSILRIQQVVRGDSAAYFCASSPMDRGRTRRGYTFGSGTRLTVV.

The chain has TRBV18 and TRBJ1-1, with TRBD1 matching 9 bases. CDR1 and CDR2 (germline): KGHSH, LQKENI. Trimming took 5 bases from V and 1 from J; bases not matched to a gene: 2. This CDR3 spans 14 amino acids. The CDR3 reads CASSSTGGNTEAFF. The DNA of the CDR3 is TGTGCCAGCTCATCGACAGGGGGGAACACTGAAGCTTTCTTT.